The 10 T cell receptor beta chains below were found in one sample sequenced in a study of blood T cells in healthy people across ages. Through a sample-barcoded 5' primer and a J-beta primer mix, a second PCR was run for about 6 to 11 cycles. One entry per CDR3 protein, called by TCRdb with MiXCR from the 5' RACE reads. The table lists a few hundred thousand distinct CDR3 sequences, 25% to 30% of them singletons, with around a sixth in the top ten. Sequencing input: blood. These receptors all stem from a woman between 65 and 79 years old in good health.

This chain uses TRBV7-8 with TRBJ2-7; 11 bases line up with TRBD1. Per the germline V gene, CDR1 is SGHVS and CDR2 is FQNEAQ. After removal of 2 bases from V and 2 bases from J, the junction contained 11 bases not matched to a gene. This CDR3 is 18 amino acids long. The CDR3 is CASSLPGTGGGGAYEQYF. The CDR3 DNA reads as TGTGCCAGCAGCTTACCGGGGACAGGGGGAGGTGGTGCCTACGAGCAGTACTTC.

V usage is TRBV29-1 and J usage is TRBJ2-2, with D unclear. Trimming cost V 7 bases and J 5 bases, with 8 bases left between them. Germline V gene lookup returns CDR1 SQVTM and CDR2 ANQGSEA. This CDR3 region has 11 residues. Written as DNA, the CDR3 is TGCAGCGGGGCCGGGACCGGGGAGCTGTTTTTT. Translated: CSGAGTGELFF.

This clonotype was counted ten times or more. The chain employs TRBV10-3 and TRBJ1-4; the D is unclear. The CDR3 covers 13 residues. V lost 0 bases and J 7 bases, leaving 6 bases between the germline ends. Germline lookup yields CDR1 ENHRY and CDR2 SYGVKD. CDR3 amino acids: CAISESPAEKLFF. The CDR3 bases are TGTGCCATCAGTGAGTCCCCGGCTGAAAAACTGTTTTTT.

This clonotype was picked up a small number of times. V and J are TRBV5-1 and TRBJ2-1; the D gene is possibly TRBD1 (7 bases). Trimming stripped 0 bases from V and 10 bases from J, with 17 bases between. Germline V gene lookup returns CDR1 SGHRS and CDR2 YFSETQ. This CDR3 region has 15 residues. CDR3 DNA: TGCGCCAGCAGCTTGGAGCGGGCAGGGGGATACGAGCAGTTCTTC. Its protein product is CASSLERAGGYEQFF.

Note on this clonotype: One end of the junction varies from germline; a read error may be responsible. The V and J genes are TRBV5-6 and TRBJ2-5, with D possibly TRBD1 on 5 matching bases. Germline CDR1 SGHDT, CDR2 YYEEEE. This CDR3 is 13 amino acids long. The CDR3 sequence is CACSLGQQETQYF. Written as DNA, the CDR3 is TGTGCCTGCAGCTTGGGGCAGCAAGAGACCCAGTACTTC.

This chain joins TRBV20-1 and TRBJ1-1; D unresolved. The V end was cut by 0 bases, the J end by 1 base, with 9 bases between. Per the germline V gene, CDR1 is DFQATT and CDR2 is SNEGSKA (reference sequence). CDR3 length: 14 amino acids. CDR3 sequence reads: CSARDSVGNTEAFF. CDR3 DNA sequence: TGCAGTGCTAGAGATTCTGTGGGGAACACTGAAGCTTTCTTT.

This clonotype was recorded many times. V usage is TRBV7-3 and J usage is TRBJ2-1; TRBD2 is a possible D gene (6 bases). This CDR3 contains 14 residues. V lost 2 bases to trimming and J lost 5 bases, with 10 bases between them. Germline CDR1 and CDR2: SGHTA and FQGTGA. Here the CDR3 DNA reads TGTGCCAGCAGCTTAGGGCGGGGAAACAATGAGCAGTTCTTC. It translates to CASSLGRGNNEQFF.

V and J are TRBV10-3 and TRBJ1-3; 7 nucleotides match TRBD1. J was trimmed by 4 bases and V by 10 bases; bases with no gene match: 4. The CDR3 runs to 12 residues. Per germline, CDR1 ENHRY and CDR2 SYGVKD. The CDR3 here is CATETGGNTIYF. Written as DNA, the CDR3 is TGTGCCACCGAGACAGGGGGAAACACCATATATTTT.

There are a few counts of this clonotype. The V and J genes are TRBV6-1 and TRBJ1-6; no clear D gene. The V gene lost 2 bases and the J gene lost 10 bases, with 15 bases spanning the gap. The germline V gene encodes CDR1 MNHNS and CDR2 SASEGT. CDR3 length: 15 amino acids. This chain's CDR3 is CASSERRQPRSPLHF. The DNA of the CDR3 is TGTGCCAGCAGTGAACGGAGGCAGCCCAGGTCACCCCTCCACTTT.

This sequence joins TRBV10-3 and TRBJ1-6, with TRBD1 matching 8 bases. V gave up 2 bases and J gave up 7 bases; unmatched junction bases: 1. This CDR3 has 14 residues. Germline CDR1 reads ENHRY; CDR2 reads SYGVKD. The CDR3 region has the DNA TGTGCCATCAGTGAGACAGGGGGAAATTCACCCCTCCACTTT. The encoded protein is CAISETGGNSPLHF.